Shown below are 6 T cell receptor beta chains from a single sample sequenced in a study of identical twins. TCRdb processed the 5' RACE reads anew with MiXCR; each CDR3 protein has one entry. The table lists approximately 1.8 million distinct CDR3 sequences, about 32% of them singletons. Sequencing input: cord blood. The receptors originated from a newborn girl in good health.

Remarks on this clonotype: Being one base from a much bigger clone, this may be a read error. Written as DNA, the CDR3 is TGCAGCGGTTTCGAACAGGGGACCTACAATGAGCAGTTCTTC. Protein sequence: CSGFEQGTYNEQFF. The V gene is TRBV29-1, the J gene TRBJ2-1, with TRBD1 matching 7 bases. Germline-derived CDR1 and CDR2 are SQVTM and ANQGSEA. The CDR3 is 14 amino acids. The junction had 8 bases not matched to a gene; V was cut back by 7 bases and J by 2 bases.

The CDR3 region is CASSLVIAGFYEQYF. CDR3 nucleotide sequence: TGTGCCAGCAGTTTAGTAATAGCGGGTTTCTACGAGCAGTACTTC. This chain uses TRBV27 with TRBJ2-7; 7 bases map to TRBD2. The CDR3 extends over 15 amino acids. V trimming: 2 bases; J trimming: 3 bases; junction bases outside the gene matches: 7. CDR1 is MNHEY and CDR2 is SMNVEV in the germline V gene (reference sequence).

V usage is TRBV9 and J usage is TRBJ1-1; 7 bases are shared with TRBD1. The CDR3 extends over 15 amino acids. The trim removed 2 bases at V and 11 bases at J, leaving 15 bases unmatched. Germline V lookup: CDR1 SGDLS, CDR2 YYNGEE. In nucleotides, the CDR3 is TGTGCCAGCAGCGTGGACCACCGAACAGGGGTGCAGGCTTTCTTT. Protein product: CASSVDHRTGVQAFF.

This clonotype was found many times. The chain links TRBV29-1 to TRBJ2-7; D gene uncertain. The ends were cut back, 3 bases at V and 7 bases at J, with 13 bases in the middle. Germline V gene lookup returns CDR1 SQVTM and CDR2 ANQGSEA. The CDR3 contains 12 residues. CDR3 region: CSVDLQKGEQYF. The CDR3 DNA reads TGCAGCGTTGATTTACAGAAGGGTGAGCAGTACTTC.

This clonotype turned up a few times. The genes are TRBV12-3 or TRBV12-4 and TRBJ1-2; possibly TRBD1 for D (5 bases). The CDR3 is 15 residues long. V dropped 5 bases and J dropped 6 bases, with 19 bases sitting between them. The CDR3 loop reads CASSRNQGLDDGYTF. In nucleotides, the CDR3 is TGTGCCAGCAGTCGGAACCAGGGTCTCGACGATGGCTACACCTTC.

The V call is TRBV10-3, the J call TRBJ2-3; possible D gene TRBD2, 7 bases. The CDR3 contains 17 residues. V lost 4 bases and J lost 4, with 21 bases in between. Germline V CDR1 and CDR2: ENHRY, SYGVKD. The CDR3 sequence: CAISVGRWGGRADTQYF. The CDR3 DNA sequence: TGTGCCATCAGTGTAGGGAGGTGGGGGGGCCGCGCAGATACGCAGTATTTT.